A single sample is the source of the 8 T cell receptor beta chains below, sequenced in a study of T cells after yellow fever vaccination. TCRdb re-derived calls from the 5' RACE reads in MiXCR, one entry per CDR3 protein. The profile shows approximately 110,000 distinct CDR3 sequences, approximately 8.4% of them singletons. The source material was CD8+ T cells sorted from PBMCs, sampled 45 days after the yellow fever booster vaccination. Receptor source: a man younger than 45 who received the YFV17D yellow fever vaccine.

This clonotype turned up a few times. The V gene is TRBV29-1, the J gene TRBJ2-7; 11 bases map to TRBD1. V trimming: 1 base; J trimming: 4 bases; junction bases outside the gene matches: 3. The germline gives CDR1 SQVTM, CDR2 ANQGSEA. The CDR3 contains 14 residues. In DNA, the CDR3 is TGCAGCGTTGAAGGGACAGGGGGCGAATACGAGCAGTACTTC. It yields the protein CSVEGTGGEYEQYF.

Many counts were recorded for this clonotype. This sequence joins TRBV5-6 and TRBJ1-2, with D perhaps TRBD1 (5 bases). Germline CDR1 reads SGHDT; CDR2 reads YYEEEE. The CDR3 consists of 15 residues. Trimming took off 5 bases at V and 6 bases at J, with 20 bases between the two ends. CDR3 sequence (DNA): TGTGCCAGCAGTTTTACGACGACAGTTGGGGATGGCTACACCTTC. This encodes CASSFTTTVGDGYTF.

This clonotype was seen at least ten times. This sequence joins TRBV9 and TRBJ2-1; D possibly corresponds to TRBD2 (5 bases). The germline V and J ends were trimmed by 1 base and 9 bases, with 29 bases remaining between them. The CDR3 has 19 residues. The germline V gene encodes CDR1 SGDLS and CDR2 YYNGEE. The CDR3, as DNA: TGTGCCAGCAGCGTATGGGGAGAGATTGGGGTTGAGCGAGGGAGTGAGCAGTTCTTC. Its translation is CASSVWGEIGVERGSEQFF.

This clonotype was counted a few times. CDR3 sequence: CSARDNIYGYTF. The DNA for the CDR3 is TGCAGTGCAAGGGACAACATCTATGGCTACACCTTC. The rearrangement joins TRBV20-1 to TRBJ1-2; TRBD1 is a possible D gene (6 bases). V gave up 6 bases and J gave up 4 bases, with 12 bases separating them. Germline V gene sequence: CDR1 DFQATT, CDR2 SNEGSKA (reference sequence). The CDR3 has 12 residues.

V and J are TRBV7-9 and TRBJ2-7; TRBD1 matches at 7 bases. Germline V gene data show CDR1 as SEHNR and CDR2 as FQNEAQ (reference sequence). The CDR3 is made up of 17 amino acids. The V and J ends lost 5 bases and 2 bases, in that order; junction bases with no gene match: 15. CDR3 bases: TGTGCCAGCAGCCCAAGTACCGGGACAGTGGGTGCCTACGAGCAGTACTTC. It is translated as CASSPSTGTVGAYEQYF.

The CDR3 coding sequence is TGTGCCAGCAGCCACTTGAGGGGGCGAGTAGGATCTGAAGCTTTCTTT. Encoded protein: CASSHLRGRVGSEAFF. The chain couples TRBV11-2 to TRBJ1-1; 7 nucleotides align to TRBD1. The ends lost 5 bases at V and 6 bases at J; junction bases unmatched: 15. This CDR3 has 16 amino acids. The germline CDR1 and CDR2 sequences are SGHAT and FQNNGV.

This clonotype appeared many times. V usage is TRBV15 and J usage is TRBJ2-3; 8 bases are a match to TRBD1. V lost 3 bases, J lost 3 bases, and 2 bases stayed unmatched. The CDR3 loop spans 14 amino acids. Per germline, CDR1 LNHNV and CDR2 YYDKDF (reference sequence). CDR3 DNA sequence: TGTGCCACCAGCAGCGACAGGGGAACAGATACGCAGTATTTT. This encodes CATSSDRGTDTQYF.

V and J are TRBV4-1 and TRBJ2-7, with 7 bases identical to TRBD1. The CDR3 loop spans 15 amino acids. V lost 0 bases, J lost 6 bases, and 8 bases stayed unmatched. Germline CDR1 reads MGHRA; CDR2 reads YSYEKL. The CDR3: CASSQEANRGSEQYF. CDR3 coding DNA: TGCGCCAGCAGCCAAGAGGCTAACAGGGGAAGCGAGCAGTACTTC.